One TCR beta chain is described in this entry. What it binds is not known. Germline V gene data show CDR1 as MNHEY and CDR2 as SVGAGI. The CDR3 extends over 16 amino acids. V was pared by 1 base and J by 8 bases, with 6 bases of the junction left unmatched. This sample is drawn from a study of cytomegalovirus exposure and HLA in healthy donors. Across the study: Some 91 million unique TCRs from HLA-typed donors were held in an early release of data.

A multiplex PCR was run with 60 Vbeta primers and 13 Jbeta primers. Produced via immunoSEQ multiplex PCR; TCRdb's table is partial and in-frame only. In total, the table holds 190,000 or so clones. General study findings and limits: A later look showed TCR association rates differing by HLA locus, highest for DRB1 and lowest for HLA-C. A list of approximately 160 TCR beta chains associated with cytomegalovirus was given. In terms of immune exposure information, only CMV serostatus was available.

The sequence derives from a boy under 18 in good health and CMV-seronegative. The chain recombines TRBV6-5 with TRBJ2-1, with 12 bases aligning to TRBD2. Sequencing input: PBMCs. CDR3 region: CASSYWASGGAYEQFF. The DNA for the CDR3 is TGTGCCAGCAGTTACTGGGCTAGCGGGGGGGCCTATGAGCAGTTCTTC.